Listed below are T cell receptor beta chains from one sample, sequenced in a study of blood T cell repertoires in COVID-19. Some clones are missing from TCRdb's copy, which holds only in-frame ones; the method was immunoSEQ multiplex PCR. The table records fewer than 350,000 clones, around 86% of them present only once. The sample comprised PBMCs or T cells enriched from blood (not recorded which). The receptors originated from a middle-aged woman who had recovered from COVID-19. CDR3s include the opening cysteine and the closing phenylalanine or tryptophan. D genes are given only for firm matches. Clone size appears in some rows only: once, few, many, or a class for an expanded clone.

>12|TRBV2|TRBD1|NA|TRBJ2-5
CASRDRGETQYF
TGTGCCAGCAGGGACAGGGGTGAGACCCAGTACTTC
>17|TRBV25-1|TRBD1|once|TRBJ1-4
CASSPSPGQGEGEKLFF
TGTGCCAGCAGCCCCAGCCCCGGACAGGGGGAGGGTGAAAAACTGTTTTTT
>12|TRBV7-9|TRBD1|NA|TRBJ1-1
CASSRGQGEAFF
TGTGCCAGCAGCCGGGGACAGGGAGAAGCTTTCTTT
>17|TRBV2|TRBD2|NA|TRBJ2-6
CASSGERGVSGANVLTF
TGTGCCAGCAGTGGGGAGCGGGGGGTCTCTGGGGCCAACGTCCTGACTTTC
>15|TRBV5-6|NA|NA|TRBJ1-3
CASTTATGNGNTIYF
TGTGCCAGCACCACTGCCACAGGGAATGGAAACACCATATATTTT
>14|TRBV7-2|TRBD1|NA|TRBJ2-1
CASSPGQGANEQFF
TGTGCCAGCAGCCCGGGACAGGGGGCTAATGAGCAGTTCTTC
>16|TRBV7-2|TRBD1|NA|TRBJ1-2
CASSLARGTGVYGYTF
TGTGCCAGCAGCTTAGCGCGTGGGACAGGGGTCTATGGCTACACCTTC
>13|TRBV30|NA|NA|TRBJ2-7
CAWSGSFPSEQYF
TGTGCCTGGAGTGGGAGTTTTCCCTCCGAGCAGTACTTC
>13|TRBV10-3|NA|NA|TRBJ1-2
CAIRGDSLDGYTF
TGTGCCATCAGAGGAGACAGCCTAGATGGCTACACCTTC
>14|TRBV3-1/TRBV3-2|TRBD1|NA|TRBJ2-2
CASSRDRLPGELFF
TGTGCCAGCAGCCGGGACAGGCTCCCCGGGGAGCTGTTTTTT
>16|TRBV19|TRBD1|NA|TRBJ1-2
CASSIVAGGADGGYTF
TGTGCCAGTAGTATAGTGGCAGGGGGCGCCGATGGAGGCTACACCTTC
>14|TRBV6-4|TRBD1|NA|TRBJ1-1
CASSDGNRGTEAFF
TGTGCCAGCAGTGACGGTAACAGGGGGACCGAAGCTTTCTTT
>11|TRBV4-2|NA|NA|TRBJ2-7
CASSQDFEQYF
TGTGCCAGCAGCCAGGACTTCGAGCAGTACTTC
>17|TRBV27|TRBD1|NA|TRBJ1-2
CASSGGLGQSNPGGYTF
TGTGCCAGCAGCGGTGGTCTGGGACAGTCAAACCCTGGAGGCTACACCTTC
>15|TRBV7-9|NA|few|TRBJ2-7
CASSPGRSGSYEQYF
TGTGCCAGCAGCCCAGGGAGGAGTGGTTCCTACGAGCAGTACTTC
>14|TRBV11-2|NA|NA|TRBJ1-1
CASSLGGGSTEAFF
TGTGCCAGCAGCTTAGGAGGCGGGTCCACTGAAGCTTTCTTT
>15|TRBV18|NA|NA|TRBJ2-7
CASSPGQLGPYEQYF
TGTGCCAGCTCACCGGGGCAGTTGGGGCCCTACGAGCAGTACTTC
>17|TRBV10-2|TRBD2|NA|TRBJ2-2
CASSGLAGGPGTGELFF
TGCGCCAGCAGTGGACTAGCGGGAGGGCCGGGTACCGGGGAGCTGTTTTTT
>16|TRBV5-1|NA|NA|TRBJ2-5
CASSKRGFGTQETQYF
TGCGCCAGCAGCAAACGGGGTTTCGGGACACAAGAGACCCAGTACTTC
>15|TRBV6-5|NA|NA|TRBJ1-6
CASSYSPGGNSPLHF
TGTGCCAGCAGTTACTCACCCGGGGGTAATTCACCCCTCCACTTT
>12|TRBV7-9|NA|NA|TRBJ2-5
CASSLVIETQYF
TGTGCCAGCAGCTTAGTAATCGAGACCCAGTACTTC
>17|TRBV21-1|NA|NA|TRBJ1-5
CASSALSTGTRNQPQHF
TGTGCCAGCAGCGCACTCTCGACAGGGACACGAAATCAGCCCCAGCATTTT
>14|TRBV29-1|TRBD1|once|TRBJ2-3
CSAADGQGPDTQYF
TGCAGCGCCGCTGATGGACAGGGCCCAGATACGCAGTATTTT
>15|TRBV3-1/TRBV3-2|NA|NA|TRBJ1-1
CASSQLSGGWTEAFF
TGTGCCAGCAGCCAACTCTCGGGAGGGTGGACTGAAGCTTTCTTT
>15|TRBV3-1/TRBV3-2|TRBD1|NA|TRBJ1-1
CASSQSDRTNTEAFF
TGTGCCAGCAGCCAATCGGACAGGACAAACACTGAAGCTTTCTTT
>15|TRBV15|NA|NA|TRBJ2-3
CATRQSGSSTDTQYF
TGTGCCACCAGACAGAGTGGCTCTAGCACAGATACGCAGTATTTT
>15|TRBV7-8|NA|NA|TRBJ1-5
CASSADRSPHQPQHF
TGTGCCAGCAGCGCGGACAGAAGCCCACATCAGCCCCAGCATTTT
>15|TRBV6-1|NA|NA|TRBJ2-5
CASSDPRAYQETQYF
TGTGCCAGCAGTGACCCCAGGGCTTACCAAGAGACCCAGTACTTC
>15|TRBV29-1|NA|NA|TRBJ2-3
CSGEGQGGGTDTQYF
TGCAGCGGCGAGGGTCAGGGAGGCGGCACAGATACGCAGTATTTT
>20|TRBV4-2|TRBD2|NA|TRBJ2-3
CASSQDGRGLHIGGTDTQYF
TGTGCCAGCAGCCAAGATGGGAGGGGACTACATATAGGGGGCACAGATACGCAGTATTTT
>15|TRBV5-1|NA|once|TRBJ2-1
CASSLRLVAQNEQFF
TGCGCCAGCAGCTTGAGGCTAGTAGCTCAGAATGAGCAGTTCTTC
>13|TRBV3-1/TRBV3-2|TRBD1|NA|TRBJ1-2
CASSQGQGFGYTF
TGTGCCAGCAGCCAGGGACAGGGTTTTGGCTACACCTTC
>15|TRBV7-3|NA|once|TRBJ1-1
CASSLRPDSNTEAFF
TGTGCCAGCAGCTTAAGGCCCGATTCGAACACTGAAGCTTTCTTT
>16|TRBV5-4|TRBD1|NA|TRBJ1-2
CASSLEMQGANYGYTF
TGTGCCAGCAGCTTGGAAATGCAGGGGGCAAACTATGGCTACACCTTC
>16|TRBV25-1|TRBD1|NA|TRBJ1-1
CASSKKTGGLNTEAFF
TGTGCCAGCAGTAAAAAGACAGGGGGTCTAAACACTGAAGCTTTCTTT
>13|TRBV5-4|NA|NA|TRBJ1-2
CASSLVANYGYTF
TGTGCCAGCAGCTTGGTCGCTAACTATGGCTACACCTTC
>15|TRBV10-1|NA|NA|TRBJ2-7
CASSESPGSSYEQYF
TGCGCCAGCAGTGAGTCTCCGGGGAGCTCCTACGAGCAGTACTTC
>14|TRBV24-1|NA|once|TRBJ2-2
CATSEYRDTGELFF
TGTGCCACCAGTGAGTACAGGGACACCGGGGAGCTGTTTTTT